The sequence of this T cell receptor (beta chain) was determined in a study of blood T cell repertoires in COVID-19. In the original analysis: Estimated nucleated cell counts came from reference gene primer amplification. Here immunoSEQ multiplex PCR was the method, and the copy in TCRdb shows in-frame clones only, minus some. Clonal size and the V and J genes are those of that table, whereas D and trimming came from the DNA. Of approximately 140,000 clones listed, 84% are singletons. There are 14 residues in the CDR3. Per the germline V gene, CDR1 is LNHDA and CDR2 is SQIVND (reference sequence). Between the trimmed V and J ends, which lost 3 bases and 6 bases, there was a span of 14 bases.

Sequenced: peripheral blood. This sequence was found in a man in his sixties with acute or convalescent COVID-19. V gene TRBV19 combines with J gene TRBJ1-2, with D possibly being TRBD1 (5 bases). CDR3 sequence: CASSIIGAGNGYTF. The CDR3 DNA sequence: TGTGCCAGTAGTATCATAGGGGCTGGGAATGGCTACACCTTC.